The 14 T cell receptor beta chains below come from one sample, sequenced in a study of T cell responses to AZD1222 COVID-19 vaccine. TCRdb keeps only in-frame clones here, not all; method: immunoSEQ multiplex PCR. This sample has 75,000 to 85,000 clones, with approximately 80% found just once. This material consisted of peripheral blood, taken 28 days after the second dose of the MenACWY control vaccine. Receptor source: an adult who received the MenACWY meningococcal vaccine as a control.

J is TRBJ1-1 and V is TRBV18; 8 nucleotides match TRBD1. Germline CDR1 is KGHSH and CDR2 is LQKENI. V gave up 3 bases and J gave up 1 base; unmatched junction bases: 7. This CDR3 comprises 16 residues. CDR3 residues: CASSPQGAVRNTEAFF. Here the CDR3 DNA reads TGTGCCAGCTCACCCCAGGGGGCTGTGCGGAACACTGAAGCTTTCTTT.

Written as DNA, the CDR3 is TGTGCCAGCAGCACAGGACTAGCTGGTCGAGAGACCCAGTACTTC. Its translation: CASSTGLAGRETQYF. This rearrangement joins TRBV5-6 to TRBJ2-5; 8 bases match TRBD2. The length of the CDR3 is 15 residues. V lost 4 bases, J lost 4 bases, and 9 bases stayed unmatched. Germline loops: CDR1 SGHDT, CDR2 YYEEEE.

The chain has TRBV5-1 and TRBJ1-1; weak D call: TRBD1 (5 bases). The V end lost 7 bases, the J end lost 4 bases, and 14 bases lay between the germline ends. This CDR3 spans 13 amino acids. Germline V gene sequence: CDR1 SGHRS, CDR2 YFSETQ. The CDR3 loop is CASSVVGGTEAFF. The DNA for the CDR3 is TGCGCCAGCTCCGTCGTTGGGGGCACTGAAGCTTTCTTT.

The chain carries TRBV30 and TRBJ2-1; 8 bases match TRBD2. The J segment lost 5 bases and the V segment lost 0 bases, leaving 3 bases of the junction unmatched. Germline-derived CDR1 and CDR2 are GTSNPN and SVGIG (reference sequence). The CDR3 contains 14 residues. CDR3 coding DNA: TGTGCCTGGAGTGTACCTAGCGGGCACAATGAGCAGTTCTTC. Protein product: CAWSVPSGHNEQFF.

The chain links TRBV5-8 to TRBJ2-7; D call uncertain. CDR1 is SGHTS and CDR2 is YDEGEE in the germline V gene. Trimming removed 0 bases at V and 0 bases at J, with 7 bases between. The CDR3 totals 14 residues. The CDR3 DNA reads TGTGCCAGCAGCTTGGCTGCGACCTCCTACGAGCAGTACTTC. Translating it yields CASSLAATSYEQYF.

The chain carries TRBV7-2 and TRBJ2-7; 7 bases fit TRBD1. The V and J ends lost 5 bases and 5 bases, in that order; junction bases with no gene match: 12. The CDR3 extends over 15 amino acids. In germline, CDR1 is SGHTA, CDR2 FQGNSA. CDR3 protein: CASSPGGPSLNEQYF. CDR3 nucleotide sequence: TGTGCCAGCAGCCCAGGGGGTCCCTCCTTAAACGAGCAGTACTTC.

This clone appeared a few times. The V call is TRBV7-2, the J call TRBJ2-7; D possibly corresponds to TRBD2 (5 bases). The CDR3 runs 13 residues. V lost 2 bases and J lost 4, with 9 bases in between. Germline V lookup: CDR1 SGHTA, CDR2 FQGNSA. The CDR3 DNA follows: TGTGCCAGCAGCTTATTCGGGGAATACGAGCAGTACTTC. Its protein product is CASSLFGEYEQYF.

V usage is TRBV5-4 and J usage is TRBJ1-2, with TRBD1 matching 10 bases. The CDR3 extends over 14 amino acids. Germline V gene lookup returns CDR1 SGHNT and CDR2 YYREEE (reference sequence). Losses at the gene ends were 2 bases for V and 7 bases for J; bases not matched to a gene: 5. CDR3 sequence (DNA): TGTGCCAGCAGCTTAGGACAGGGGGATAGTGGCTACACCTTC. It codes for CASSLGQGDSGYTF.

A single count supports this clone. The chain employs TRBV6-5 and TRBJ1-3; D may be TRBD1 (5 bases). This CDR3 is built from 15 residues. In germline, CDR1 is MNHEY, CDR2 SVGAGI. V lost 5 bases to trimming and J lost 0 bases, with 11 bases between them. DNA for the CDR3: TGTGCCAGCAGTACCCGGGACGGCTCTGGAAACACCATATATTTT. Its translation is CASSTRDGSGNTIYF.

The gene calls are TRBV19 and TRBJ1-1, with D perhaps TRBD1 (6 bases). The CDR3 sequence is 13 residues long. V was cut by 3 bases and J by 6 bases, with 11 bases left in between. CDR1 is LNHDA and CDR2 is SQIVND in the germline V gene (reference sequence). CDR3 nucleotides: TGTGCCAGTAGTATCCACAGGGACCCTGAAGCTTTCTTT. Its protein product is CASSIHRDPEAFF.

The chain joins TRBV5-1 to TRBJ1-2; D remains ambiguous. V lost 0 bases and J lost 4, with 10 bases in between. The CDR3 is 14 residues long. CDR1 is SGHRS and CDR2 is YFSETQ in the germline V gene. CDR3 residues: CASSLDGSLYGYTF. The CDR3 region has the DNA TGCGCCAGCAGCTTGGACGGGTCCCTCTATGGCTACACCTTC.

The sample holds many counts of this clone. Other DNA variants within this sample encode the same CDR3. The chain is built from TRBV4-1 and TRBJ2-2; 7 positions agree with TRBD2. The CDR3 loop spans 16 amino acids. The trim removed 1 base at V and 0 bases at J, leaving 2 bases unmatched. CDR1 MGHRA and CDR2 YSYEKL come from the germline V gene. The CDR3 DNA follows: TGCGCCAGCAGCCAAGCTAGCGGAGCGAACACCGGGGAGCTGTTTTTT. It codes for CASSQASGANTGELFF.

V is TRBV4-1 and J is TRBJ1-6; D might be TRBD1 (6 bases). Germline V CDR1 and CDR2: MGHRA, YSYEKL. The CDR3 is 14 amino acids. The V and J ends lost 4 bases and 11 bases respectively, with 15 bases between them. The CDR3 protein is CASSLSWDIPPLHF. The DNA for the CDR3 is TGCGCCAGCAGCCTGTCTTGGGACATTCCACCCCTCCACTTT.

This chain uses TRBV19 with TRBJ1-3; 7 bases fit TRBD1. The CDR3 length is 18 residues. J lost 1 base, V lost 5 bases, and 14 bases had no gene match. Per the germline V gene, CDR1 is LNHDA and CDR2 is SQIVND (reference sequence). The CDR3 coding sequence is TGTGCCAGTAGTTTCCGGACAGGATCAGCGCCTTCTGGAAACACCATATATTTT. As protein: CASSFRTGSAPSGNTIYF.